Below, one T cell receptor (beta chain) is given with its context. Germline assignment: CDR1 MDHEN and CDR2 SYDVKM. The CDR3 is 14 amino acids. The V and J ends lost 6 bases and 6 bases respectively, with 17 bases between them. The sample originates from a study of blood T cell repertoires in COVID-19. Only in-frame clones appear in the TCRdb table, and some are missing; sequencing was by immunoSEQ multiplex PCR. This sample has 200,000 to 300,000 clones, with more than 80% found just once. Sequencing was performed on peripheral blood. The V gene is TRBV28, the J gene TRBJ1-1; the D is unclear. This clonotype was obtained from a human donor in a cohort sampled during active COVID-19. This CDR3 reads CASSWRVYGAEAFF. The CDR3 nucleotides read TGTGCCAGCAGCTGGCGGGTGTACGGGGCTGAAGCTTTCTTT.